This T cell receptor (beta chain) was captured by sequencing in a study of blood T cells in healthy people across ages. This clonotype was detected only a few times. Next came a second PCR, run for about 6 to 12 cycles, which used a sample-barcoded 5' primer along with a J-beta primer mix. TCRdb analysed the 5' RACE reads with MiXCR anew, one entry per CDR3 protein. The sample carries a few hundred thousand distinct CDR3 sequences, about 27% recorded once. CDR1 and CDR2 (germline): SGHTA, FQGNSA. CDR3 size: 12 residues. Another study also made use of these data, one on T cells of mothers and their children.

The sample comprised blood. This receptor was identified in a boy younger than 10 in good health. The rearrangement joins TRBV7-2 to TRBJ2-1; TRBD1 matches 7 bases. The J call is in doubt because the DNA end fits TRBJ2-7 better. In DNA, the CDR3 is TGTGCCACTCGGGACAGTTACTACGAGCAGTACTTC. Its translation is CATRDSYYEQYF.